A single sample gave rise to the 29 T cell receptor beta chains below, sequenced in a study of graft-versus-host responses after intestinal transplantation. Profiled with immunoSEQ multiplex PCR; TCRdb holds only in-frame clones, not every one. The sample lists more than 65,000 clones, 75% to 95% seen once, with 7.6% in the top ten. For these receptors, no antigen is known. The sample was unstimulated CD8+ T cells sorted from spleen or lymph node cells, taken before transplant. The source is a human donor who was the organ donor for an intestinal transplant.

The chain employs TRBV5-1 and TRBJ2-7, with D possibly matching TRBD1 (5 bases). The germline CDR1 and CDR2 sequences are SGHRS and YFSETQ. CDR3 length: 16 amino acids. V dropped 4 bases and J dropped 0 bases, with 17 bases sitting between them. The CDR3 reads CASSLGLGQSSYEQYF. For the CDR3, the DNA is TGCGCCAGCAGCCTTGGATTGGGGCAGAGCTCCTACGAGCAGTACTTC. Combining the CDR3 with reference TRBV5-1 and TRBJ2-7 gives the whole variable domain KAGVTQTPRYLIKTRGQQVTLSCSPISGHRSVSWYQQTPGQGLQFLFEYFSETQRNKGNFPGRFSGRQFSNSRSEMNVSTLELGDSALYLCASSLGLGQSSYEQYFGPGTRLTVT.

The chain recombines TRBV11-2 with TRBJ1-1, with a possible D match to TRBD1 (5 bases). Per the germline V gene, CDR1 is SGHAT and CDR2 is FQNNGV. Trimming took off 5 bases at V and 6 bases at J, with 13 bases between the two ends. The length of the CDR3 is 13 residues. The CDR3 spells CASSPTGGSEAFF. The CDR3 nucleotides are TGTGCCAGCAGCCCTACGGGGGGGTCTGAAGCTTTCTTT.

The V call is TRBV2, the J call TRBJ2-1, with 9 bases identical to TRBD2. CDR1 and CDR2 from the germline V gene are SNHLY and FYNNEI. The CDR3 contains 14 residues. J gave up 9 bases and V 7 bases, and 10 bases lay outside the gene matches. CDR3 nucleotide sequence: TGTGCCAGCACCCCAGCGGGAGGATTAGCTGAGCAGTTCTTC. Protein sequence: CASTPAGGLAEQFF.

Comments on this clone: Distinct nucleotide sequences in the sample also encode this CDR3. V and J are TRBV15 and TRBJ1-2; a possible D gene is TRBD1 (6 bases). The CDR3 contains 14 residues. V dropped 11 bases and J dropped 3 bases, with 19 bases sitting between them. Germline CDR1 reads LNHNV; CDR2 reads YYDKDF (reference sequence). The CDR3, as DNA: TGTGCCCTTTCCCAGGGGCTGGGGGACTATGGCTACACCTTC. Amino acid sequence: CALSQGLGDYGYTF.

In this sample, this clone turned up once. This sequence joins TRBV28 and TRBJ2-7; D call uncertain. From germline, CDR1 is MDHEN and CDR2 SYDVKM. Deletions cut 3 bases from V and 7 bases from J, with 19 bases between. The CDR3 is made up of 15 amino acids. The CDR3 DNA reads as TGTGCCAGCAGTTTGGTCTTTGTCCCGAGTGGGGAGCAGTACTTC. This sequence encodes CASSLVFVPSGEQYF.

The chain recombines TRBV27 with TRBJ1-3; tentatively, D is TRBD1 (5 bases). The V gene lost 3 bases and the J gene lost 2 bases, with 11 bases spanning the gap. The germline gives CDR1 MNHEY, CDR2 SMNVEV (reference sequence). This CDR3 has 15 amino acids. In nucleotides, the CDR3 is TGTGCCAGCAGTTTGGGCAGGGCGCCTGGAAACACCATATATTTT. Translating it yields CASSLGRAPGNTIYF.

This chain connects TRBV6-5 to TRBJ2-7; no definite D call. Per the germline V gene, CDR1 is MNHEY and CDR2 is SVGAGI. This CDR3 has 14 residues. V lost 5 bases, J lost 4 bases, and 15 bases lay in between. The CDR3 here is CASSAQTQRYEQYF. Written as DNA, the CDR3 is TGTGCCAGCAGTGCCCAGACCCAACGGTACGAGCAGTACTTC.

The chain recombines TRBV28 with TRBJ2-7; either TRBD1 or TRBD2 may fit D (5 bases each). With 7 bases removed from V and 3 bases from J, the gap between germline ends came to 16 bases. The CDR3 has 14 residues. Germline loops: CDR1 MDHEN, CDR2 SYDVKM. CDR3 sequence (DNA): TGTGCCAGCACCCTACGGGGCCAGAACTACGAGCAGTACTTC. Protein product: CASTLRGQNYEQYF.

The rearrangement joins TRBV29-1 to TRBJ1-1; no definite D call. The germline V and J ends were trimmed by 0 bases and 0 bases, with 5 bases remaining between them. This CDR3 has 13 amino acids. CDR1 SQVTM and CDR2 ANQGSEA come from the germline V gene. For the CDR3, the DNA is TGCAGCGTTGAAGATCCTATGAACACTGAAGCTTTCTTT. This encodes CSVEDPMNTEAFF.

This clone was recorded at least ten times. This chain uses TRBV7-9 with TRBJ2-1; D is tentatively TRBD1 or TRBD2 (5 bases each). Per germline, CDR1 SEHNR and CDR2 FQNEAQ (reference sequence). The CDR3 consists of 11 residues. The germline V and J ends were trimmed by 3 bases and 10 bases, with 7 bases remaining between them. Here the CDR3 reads CASSFGGEQFF. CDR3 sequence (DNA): TGTGCCAGCAGCTTTGGGGGAGAGCAGTTCTTC.

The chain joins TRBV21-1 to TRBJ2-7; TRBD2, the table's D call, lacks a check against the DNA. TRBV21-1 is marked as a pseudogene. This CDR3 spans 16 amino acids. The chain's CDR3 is CANLTRGQLDYYEQYF. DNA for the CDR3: TGTGCCAACTTGACTAGAGGCCAACTAGATTACTACGAGCAGTACTTC.

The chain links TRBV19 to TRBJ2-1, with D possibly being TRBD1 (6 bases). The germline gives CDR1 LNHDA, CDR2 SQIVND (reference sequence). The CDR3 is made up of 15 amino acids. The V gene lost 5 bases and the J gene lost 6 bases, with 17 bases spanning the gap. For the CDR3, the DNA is TGTGCCAGTAGTCCGTCCTGGGGGCAAGGCAATGAGCAGTTCTTC. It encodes CASSPSWGQGNEQFF.

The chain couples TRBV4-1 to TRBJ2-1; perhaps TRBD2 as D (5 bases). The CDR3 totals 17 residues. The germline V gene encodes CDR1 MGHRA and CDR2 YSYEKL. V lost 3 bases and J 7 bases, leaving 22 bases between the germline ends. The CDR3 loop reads CASSQPQPTSITNEQFF. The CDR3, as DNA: TGCGCCAGCAGCCAGCCCCAGCCCACTAGTATTACGAATGAGCAGTTCTTC.

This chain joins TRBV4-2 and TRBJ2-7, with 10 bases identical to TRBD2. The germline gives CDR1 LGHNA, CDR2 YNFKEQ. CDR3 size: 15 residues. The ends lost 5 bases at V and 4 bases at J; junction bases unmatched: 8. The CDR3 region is CASSEIAGGNYEQYF. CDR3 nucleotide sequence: TGTGCCAGCAGCGAAATAGCGGGGGGAAATTACGAGCAGTACTTC.

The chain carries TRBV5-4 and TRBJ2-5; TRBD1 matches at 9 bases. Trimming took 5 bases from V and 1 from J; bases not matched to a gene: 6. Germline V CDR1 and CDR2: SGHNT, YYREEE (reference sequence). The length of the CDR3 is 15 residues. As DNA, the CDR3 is TGTGCCAGCAGTTGGGACAGGGTTGGCCAAGAGACCCAGTACTTC. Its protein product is CASSWDRVGQETQYF. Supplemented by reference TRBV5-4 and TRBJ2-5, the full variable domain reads ETGVTQSPTHLIKTRGQQVTLRCSSQSGHNTVSWYQQALGQGPQFIFQYYREEENGRGNFPPRFSGLQFPNYSSELNVNALELDDSALYLCASSWDRVGQETQYFGPGTRLLVL.

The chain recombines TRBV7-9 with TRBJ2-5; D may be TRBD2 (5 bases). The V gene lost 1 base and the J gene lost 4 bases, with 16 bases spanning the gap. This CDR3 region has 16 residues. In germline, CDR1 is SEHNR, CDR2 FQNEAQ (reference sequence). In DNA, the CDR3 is TGTGCCAGCAGCTTAGATCTTCTGGGTGAGGGAGAGACCCAGTACTTC. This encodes CASSLDLLGEGETQYF.

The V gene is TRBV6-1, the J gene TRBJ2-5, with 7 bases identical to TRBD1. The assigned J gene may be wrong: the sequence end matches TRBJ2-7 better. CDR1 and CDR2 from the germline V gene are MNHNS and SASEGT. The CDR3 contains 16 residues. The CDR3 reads CASSESNRDSTYEQYF. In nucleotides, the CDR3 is TGTGCCAGCAGTGAATCAAACCGGGACAGTACCTACGAGCAGTACTTC.

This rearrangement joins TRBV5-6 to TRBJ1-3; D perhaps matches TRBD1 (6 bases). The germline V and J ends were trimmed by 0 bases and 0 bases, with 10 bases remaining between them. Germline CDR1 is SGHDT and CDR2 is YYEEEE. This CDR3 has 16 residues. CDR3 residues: CASSLGTGSSGNTIYF. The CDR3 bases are TGTGCCAGCAGCTTGGGAACAGGGTCCTCTGGAAACACCATATATTTT.

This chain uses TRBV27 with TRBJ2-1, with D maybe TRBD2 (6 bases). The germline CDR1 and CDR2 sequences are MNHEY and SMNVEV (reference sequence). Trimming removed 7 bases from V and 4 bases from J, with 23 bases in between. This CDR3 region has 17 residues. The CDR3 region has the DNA TGTGCCAGCACCTACCGGGGGTTCGGGAGTAATTACAATGAGCAGTTCTTC. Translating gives CASTYRGFGSNYNEQFF.

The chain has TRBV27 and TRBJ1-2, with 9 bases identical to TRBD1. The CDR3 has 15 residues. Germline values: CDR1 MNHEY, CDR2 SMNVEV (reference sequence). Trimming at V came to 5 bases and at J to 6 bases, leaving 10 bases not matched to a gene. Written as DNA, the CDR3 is TGTGCCAGCAGTCCTCCGGGACAGGGCCGTCATGGCTACACCTTC. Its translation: CASSPPGQGRHGYTF.

CDR3 sequence: CASSLGPLNTEAFF. The CDR3 DNA reads as TGCGCCAGCAGCCTCGGGCCGCTGAACACTGAAGCTTTCTTT. This chain links TRBV5-1 with TRBJ1-1, with D hard to call. V was cut by 4 bases and J by 0 bases, with 10 bases left in between. The CDR3 extends over 14 amino acids. Germline V gene data show CDR1 as SGHRS and CDR2 as YFSETQ.

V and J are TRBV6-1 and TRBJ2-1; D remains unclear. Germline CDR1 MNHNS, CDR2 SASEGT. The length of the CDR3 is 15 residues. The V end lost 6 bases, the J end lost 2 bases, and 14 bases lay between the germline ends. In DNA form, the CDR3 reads TGTGCCAGCAGATCCTTTGGGAAGCCCTACAATGAGCAGTTCTTC. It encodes CASRSFGKPYNEQFF.

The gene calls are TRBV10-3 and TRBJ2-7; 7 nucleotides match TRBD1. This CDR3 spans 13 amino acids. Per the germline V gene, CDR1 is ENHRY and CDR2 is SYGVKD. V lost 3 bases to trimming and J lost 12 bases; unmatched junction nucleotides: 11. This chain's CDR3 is CAISDLRQGRWYF. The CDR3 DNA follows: TGTGCCATCAGTGACCTTAGACAGGGTAGATGGTACTTC.

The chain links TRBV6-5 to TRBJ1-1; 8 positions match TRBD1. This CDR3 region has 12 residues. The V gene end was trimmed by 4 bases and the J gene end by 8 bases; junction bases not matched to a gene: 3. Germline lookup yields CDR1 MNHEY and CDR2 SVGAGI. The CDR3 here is CASSWDRSEAFF. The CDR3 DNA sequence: TGTGCCAGCAGTTGGGACAGGTCAGAAGCTTTCTTT.

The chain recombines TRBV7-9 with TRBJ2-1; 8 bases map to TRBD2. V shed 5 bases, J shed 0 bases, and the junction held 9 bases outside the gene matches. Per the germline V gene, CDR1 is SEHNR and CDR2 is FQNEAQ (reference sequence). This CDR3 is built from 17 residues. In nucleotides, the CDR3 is TGTGCCAGCAGCCCCATGAATAGCGGGATCTCCTACAATGAGCAGTTCTTC. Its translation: CASSPMNSGISYNEQFF.

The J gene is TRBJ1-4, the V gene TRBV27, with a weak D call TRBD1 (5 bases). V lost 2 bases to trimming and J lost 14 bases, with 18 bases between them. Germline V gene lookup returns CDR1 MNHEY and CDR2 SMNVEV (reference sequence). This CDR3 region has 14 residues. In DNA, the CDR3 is TGTGCCAGCAGTTTAAGTTCAGGGTCCCCTAAGCTGTTTTTT. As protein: CASSLSSGSPKLFF.

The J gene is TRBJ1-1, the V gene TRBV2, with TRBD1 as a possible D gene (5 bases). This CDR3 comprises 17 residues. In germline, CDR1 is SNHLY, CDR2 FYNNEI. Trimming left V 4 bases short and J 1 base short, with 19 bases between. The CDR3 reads CASSVVILGPPNTEAFF. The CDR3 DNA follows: TGTGCCAGCAGTGTTGTTATCTTGGGGCCTCCGAACACTGAAGCTTTCTTT.

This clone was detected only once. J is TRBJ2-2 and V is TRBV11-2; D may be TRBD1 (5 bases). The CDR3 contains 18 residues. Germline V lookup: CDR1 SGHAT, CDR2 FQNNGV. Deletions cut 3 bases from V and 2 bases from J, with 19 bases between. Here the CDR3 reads CASSFPSSVTVNTGELFF. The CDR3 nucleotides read TGTGCCAGCAGCTTCCCATCGTCCGTGACAGTAAACACCGGGGAGCTGTTTTTT.

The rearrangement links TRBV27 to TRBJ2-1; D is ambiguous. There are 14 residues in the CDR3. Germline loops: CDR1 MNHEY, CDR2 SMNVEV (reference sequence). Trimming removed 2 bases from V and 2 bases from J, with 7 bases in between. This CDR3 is CASSLAVTYNEQFF. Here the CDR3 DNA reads TGTGCCAGCAGTTTAGCAGTTACCTACAATGAGCAGTTCTTC.